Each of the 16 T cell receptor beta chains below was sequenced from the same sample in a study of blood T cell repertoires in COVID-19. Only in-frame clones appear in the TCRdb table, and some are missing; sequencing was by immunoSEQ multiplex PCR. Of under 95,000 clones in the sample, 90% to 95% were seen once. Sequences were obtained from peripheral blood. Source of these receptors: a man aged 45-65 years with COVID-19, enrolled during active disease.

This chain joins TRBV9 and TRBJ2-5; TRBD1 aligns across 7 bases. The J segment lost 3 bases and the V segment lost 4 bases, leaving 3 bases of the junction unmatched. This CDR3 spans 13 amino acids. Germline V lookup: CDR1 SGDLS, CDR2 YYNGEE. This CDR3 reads CASSQGDKETQYF. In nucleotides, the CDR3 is TGTGCCAGCAGCCAGGGGGACAAAGAGACCCAGTACTTC.

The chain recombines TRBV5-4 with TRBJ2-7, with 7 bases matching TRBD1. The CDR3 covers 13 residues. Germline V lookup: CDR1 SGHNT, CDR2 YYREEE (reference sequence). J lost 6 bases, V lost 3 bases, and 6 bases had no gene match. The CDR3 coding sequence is TGTGCCAGCAGCTCAGACAGGGTCGGCGAGCAGTACGTC. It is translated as CASSSDRVGEQYV.

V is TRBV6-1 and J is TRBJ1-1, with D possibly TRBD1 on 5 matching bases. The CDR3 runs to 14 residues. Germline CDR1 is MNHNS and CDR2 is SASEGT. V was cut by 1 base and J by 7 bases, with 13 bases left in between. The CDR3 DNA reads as TGTGCCAGCAGTGAAGGGCGGGGGACGGGTGAAGCTTTCTTT. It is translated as CASSEGRGTGEAFF.

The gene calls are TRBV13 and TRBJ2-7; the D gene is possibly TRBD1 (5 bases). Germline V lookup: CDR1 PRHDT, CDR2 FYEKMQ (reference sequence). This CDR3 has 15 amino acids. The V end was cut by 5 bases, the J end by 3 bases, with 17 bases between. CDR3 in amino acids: CASSKPQGSSYEQYF. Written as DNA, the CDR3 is TGTGCCAGCAGCAAACCCCAGGGCTCTAGCTACGAGCAGTACTTC.

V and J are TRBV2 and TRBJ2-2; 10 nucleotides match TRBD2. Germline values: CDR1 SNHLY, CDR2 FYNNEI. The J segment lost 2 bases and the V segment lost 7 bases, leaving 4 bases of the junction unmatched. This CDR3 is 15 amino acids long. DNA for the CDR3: TGTGCCAGCATCGGGACTAGCGAAAACACCGGGGAGCTGTTTTTT. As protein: CASIGTSENTGELFF.

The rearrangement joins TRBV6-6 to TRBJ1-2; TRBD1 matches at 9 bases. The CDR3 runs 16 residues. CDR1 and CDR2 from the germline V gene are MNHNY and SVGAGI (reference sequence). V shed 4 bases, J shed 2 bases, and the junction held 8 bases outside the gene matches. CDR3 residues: CASSLRPTGGNYGYTF. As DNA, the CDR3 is TGTGCCAGCAGTTTACGGCCGACAGGGGGAAACTATGGCTACACCTTC.

The CDR3 sequence is CASSYGQGNEQYF. CDR3 coding DNA: TGTGCCAGCAGTTACGGACAGGGGAACGAGCAGTACTTC. The chain joins TRBV6-5 to TRBJ2-7, with 9 nucleotides matching TRBD1. The CDR3 has 13 residues. From germline, CDR1 is MNHEY and CDR2 SVGAGI. Losses at the gene ends were 2 bases for V and 5 bases for J; bases not matched to a gene: 1.

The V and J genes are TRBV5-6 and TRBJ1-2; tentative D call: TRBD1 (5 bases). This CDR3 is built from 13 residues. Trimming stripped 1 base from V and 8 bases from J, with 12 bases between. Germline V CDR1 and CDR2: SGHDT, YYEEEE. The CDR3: CASSLRQGGGYTF. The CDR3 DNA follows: TGTGCCAGCAGCTTGCGGCAGGGCGGCGGCTACACCTTC.

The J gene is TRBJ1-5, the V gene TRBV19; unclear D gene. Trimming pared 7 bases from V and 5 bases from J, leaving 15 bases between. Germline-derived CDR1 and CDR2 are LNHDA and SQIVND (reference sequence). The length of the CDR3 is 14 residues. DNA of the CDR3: TGTGCCAGTACCCCTGGGCAGGCTGATCAGCCCCAGCATTTT. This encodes CASTPGQADQPQHF.

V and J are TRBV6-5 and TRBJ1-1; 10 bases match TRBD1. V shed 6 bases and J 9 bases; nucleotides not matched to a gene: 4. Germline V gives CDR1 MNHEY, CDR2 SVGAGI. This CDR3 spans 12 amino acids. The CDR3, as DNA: TGTGCCAGCAGGATGACAGGGGGCAAAGCTTTCTTT. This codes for CASRMTGGKAFF.

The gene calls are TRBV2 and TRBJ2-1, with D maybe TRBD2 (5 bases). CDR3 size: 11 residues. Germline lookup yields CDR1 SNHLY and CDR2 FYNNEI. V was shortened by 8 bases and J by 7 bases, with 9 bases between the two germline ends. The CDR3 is CASLLANEQFF. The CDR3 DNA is TGTGCCAGCCTCCTAGCTAATGAGCAGTTCTTC.

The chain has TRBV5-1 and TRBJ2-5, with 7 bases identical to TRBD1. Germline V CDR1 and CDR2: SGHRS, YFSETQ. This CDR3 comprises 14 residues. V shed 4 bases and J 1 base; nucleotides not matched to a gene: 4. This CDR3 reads CASSLRTGQETQYF. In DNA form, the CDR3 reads TGCGCCAGCAGCCTCCGGACAGGCCAAGAGACCCAGTACTTC. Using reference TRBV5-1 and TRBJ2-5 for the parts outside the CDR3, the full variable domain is KAGVTQTPRYLIKTRGQQVTLSCSPISGHRSVSWYQQTPGQGLQFLFEYFSETQRNKGNFPGRFSGRQFSNSRSEMNVSTLELGDSALYLCASSLRTGQETQYFGPGTRLLVL.

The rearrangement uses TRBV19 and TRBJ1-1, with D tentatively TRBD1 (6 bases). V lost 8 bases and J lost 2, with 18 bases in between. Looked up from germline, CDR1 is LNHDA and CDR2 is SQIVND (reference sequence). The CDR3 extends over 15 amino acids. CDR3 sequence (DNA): TGTGCCAGTTTCGACTGGGGACATCCTAACACTGAAGCTTTCTTT. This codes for CASFDWGHPNTEAFF.

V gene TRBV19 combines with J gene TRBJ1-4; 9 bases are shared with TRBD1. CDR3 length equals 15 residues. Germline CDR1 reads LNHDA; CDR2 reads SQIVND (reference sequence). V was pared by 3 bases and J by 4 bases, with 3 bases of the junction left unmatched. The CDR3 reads CASSMPGQGNEKLFF. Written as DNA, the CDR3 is TGTGCCAGTAGTATGCCGGGACAGGGTAATGAAAAACTGTTTTTT. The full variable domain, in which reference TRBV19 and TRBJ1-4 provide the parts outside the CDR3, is DGGITQSPKYLFRKEGQNVTLSCEQNLNHDAMYWYRQDPGQGLRLIYYSQIVNDFQKGDIAEGYSVSREKKESFPLTVTSAQKNPTAFYLCASSMPGQGNEKLFFGSGTQLSVL.

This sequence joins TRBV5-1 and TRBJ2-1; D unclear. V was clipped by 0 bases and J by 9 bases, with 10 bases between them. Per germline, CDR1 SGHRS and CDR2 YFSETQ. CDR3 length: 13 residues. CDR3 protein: CASSLGLLFEQFF. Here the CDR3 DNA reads TGCGCCAGCAGCTTGGGACTCCTTTTTGAGCAGTTCTTC.

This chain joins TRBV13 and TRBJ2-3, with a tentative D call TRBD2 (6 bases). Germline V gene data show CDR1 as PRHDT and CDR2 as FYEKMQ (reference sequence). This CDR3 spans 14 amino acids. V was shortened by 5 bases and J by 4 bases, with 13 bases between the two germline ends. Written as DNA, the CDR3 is TGTGCCAGCAGCCCCCCTGGGGAGGCAGATACGCAGTATTTT. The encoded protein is CASSPPGEADTQYF. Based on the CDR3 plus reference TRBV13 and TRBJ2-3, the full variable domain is AAGVIQSPRHLIKEKRETATLKCYPIPRHDTVYWYQQGPGQDPQFLISFYEKMQSDKGSIPDRFSAQQFSDYHSELNMSSLELGDSALYFCASSPPGEADTQYFGPGTRLTVL.